This T cell receptor beta chain appears in the sequencing data of a study of shared clonotypes between healthy human individuals (dated by TCRdb to the early 2020s). For context, the study as a whole: A few men and a couple of women, aged 18 to 49 years, made up the cohort. To increase sequencing depth and limit assay-specific biases, different laboratories used diverse techniques to prepare libraries and sequence TCR repertoires. Leukapheresis yielded between about 0.94 and 8.9 billion PBMCs per donor. For each donor, CD4 naive and CD4 memory were each given three plates, CD8 naive was given two plates, and CD8 memory was given one plate. To estimate repertoire size and how much clonotype sharing occurs between individuals, the study deeply sequenced the blood TCR repertoires of about five healthy adults.

The germline V gene provides CDR1 SGHTA and CDR2 FQGNSA. Taken from cysteine to phenylalanine, the CDR3 has 14 residues. This entry keeps only the CDR3 DNA: 42 bases, framed from base 1. The V and J ends are trimmed by 3 bases and 4 bases, leaving 11 bases between them. Using the deep immunoSEQ assay, multiplex PCR amplified TCR CDR3 regions from genomic DNA. Genomic DNA extracted from each cell subset was distributed evenly over all wells of several immunoSEQ 96-well plates, and each plate served as one replicate. For sorted subsets, roughly 200 ng genomic DNA, equal to 30,000 to 35,000 T cell genomes, was loaded into each replicate PCR. The purified libraries were quantified using a Qubit 3.0 fluorometer, sized with a Bioanalyzer 2100, and then quantified again using the KAPA Library Quantification kit. A separate single-read 150-cycle Illumina NextSeq 550 flow cell was used to sequence each immunoSEQ 96-well plate. As for the authors' bioinformatics: Because only junctional sequences without quality scores were contained in the immunoSEQ output, filtering matching that applied to full-length reads could not be performed. Sequences were annotated with PyIR, a Python wrapper for IgBLAST v1.9, and V/J genes and CDR3 were assigned using IMGT germline references. Reads were removed for weak V/J assignments (E-value above 1e-6), missing CDR3, stop codons, out-of-frame junctions, or ambiguous translated residues. V3J clonotypes were defined as sequences sharing the same inferred V gene, J gene, and CDR3 amino acid sequence. To compute the percentage overlap between repertoires, the number of shared unique clonotypes was divided by the size of the smaller repertoire. Richness of each repertoire was evaluated using RTK rarefaction, the Chao1 estimator, and Recon v2.1 estimates of unobserved clonotypes. Generation probabilities for all TCRbeta clonotypes obtained by the gDNA method from a few donors were computed using OLGA. TCRdb retrieved this table from immuneACCESS and kept in-frame rearrangements only. Not all clones are present; in checked studies, unresolved V genes account for under half, and no reason is known for the remainder. Clone size and the V and J calls come from that table; the DNA yielded D and trimming. The sample contains more than 2,000,000 clones, roughly 93% of them found a single time. Clones ranked in the top ten supply 0.35% to 0.45% of the sample.

As to this clone: What antigen it recognizes has not been identified. No base-level quality is on record; no much larger clone is a single base apart.

The donors were healthy, HIV-negative adults with no recently reported acute infections or vaccinations. Only Caucasian adults living in Nashville, Tennessee, USA were represented among the donors. Magnetic negative selection was used to enrich CD4+ T cells, after which naive cells were positively selected on CD45RA and the negative fraction became the memory subset. Blood was collected by leukapheresis, and PBMCs were isolated by Ficoll-Histopaque density gradient centrifugation and then cryopreserved in liquid nitrogen vapor phase. Analytical flow cytometry was used to check the purity and quantity of each magnetically sorted T cell population. Each sorted fraction had its genomic DNA isolated and then quantified by UV absorbance on a Nanodrop 2000c. General findings and caveats noted by the study authors: The genetic and exposure-history diversity represented was limited by the small number of donors. Pairwise subsampling led to the expectation that sequencing depth would affect the degree of clonotype sharing among donors. Sampling was restricted to blood, and TCR repertoires in tissues likely differ from the TCR repertoires found in blood. When several donors were compared, the shared fraction of clonotypes was around 4.6% for naive CD4, 3.5% for naive CD8, roughly 2.5% for memory CD4, and less than 0.5% for memory CD8. Even with the large sequencing depth, rarefaction of the sorted-subset datasets indicated that sequencing was incomplete. Larger estimated clonotype richness was generally found for naive subsets than for memory subsets. Compared with non-shared clonotypes, the clonotypes found in all four sorted-subset donors had higher generation probabilities.

This clonotype was obtained from a man between 18 and 35 years old in good health. Some clones in this sample may be carry-over from other donors' samples. The rearrangement joined TRBV7-2 to TRBJ2-3; a weak D assignment points to TRBD2 (6 bases agree). Sequenced sample: naive CD4+ T cells from PBMCs. What this sample's cell subset or site label stands for: CD45RA+ positively selected. The encoded CDR3 is CASSFILASDTQYF. DNA sequence: TGTGCCAGCAGCTTTATTCTAGCGTCAGATACGCAGTATTTT.